This T cell receptor beta chain was sequenced for a study of blood T cell repertoires in COVID-19. At the level of the study: Both acute and convalescent COVID-19 samples were obtained from the United States, Italy and Spain. Sources were T cells, B-cell-depleted T cells, or PBMCs; the material itself was cDNA or gDNA.

This CDR3 has 15 residues. The germline V and J ends were trimmed by 6 bases and 0 bases, with 12 bases remaining between them. Germline V gene data show CDR1 as MDHEN and CDR2 as SYDVKM. As originally analysed: It was from reference gene primer amplification that nucleated cell counts were estimated. This table comes from immunoSEQ multiplex PCR, and its TCRdb copy is limited to in-frame clones, with some not included. The V and J calls and clone size come from that table; D and trimming were worked out from the DNA. The sample holds tens of thousands of clones; around nine tenths are singletons and the top ten take about 10%.

The chain uses TRBV28 and TRBJ2-1; possible D gene TRBD2, 6 bases. The origin of this receptor is a human donor in a cohort sampled during active COVID-19. The donor label of this sample is uncertain. The sequenced sample was peripheral blood. In DNA form, the CDR3 reads TGTGCCAGCAGATTTAGCGGAAACTCCTACAATGAGCAGTTCTTC. It yields the protein CASRFSGNSYNEQFF.